This entry lists 22 T cell receptor beta chains sequenced from one sample in a study of CD8+ T cells in alopecia areata. RNA was isolated and reverse transcribed to cDNA, the sequencing template. The data were produced by immunoSEQ multiplex PCR, yet TCRdb's version contains in-frame clones alone and is incomplete. The data hold tens of thousands of clones, with roughly 47% observed a single time. The sample was NKG2D-low CD8+ T cells sorted from blood. These TCRs come from a human donor with alopecia areata.

This clone has a handful of counts. The chain has TRBV19 and TRBJ2-7, with TRBD1 matching 7 bases. Trimming at V came to 5 bases and at J to 4 bases, leaving 5 bases not matched to a gene. The germline CDR1 and CDR2 sequences are LNHDA and SQIVND (reference sequence). This CDR3 contains 13 residues. The CDR3 here is CASSDRDGYEQYF. The CDR3 region has the DNA TGTGCCAGTAGTGACAGGGACGGATACGAGCAGTACTTC. Complete variable domain (other parts from reference TRBV19 and TRBJ2-7): DGGITQSPKYLFRKEGQNVTLSCEQNLNHDAMYWYRQDPGQGLRLIYYSQIVNDFQKGDIAEGYSVSREKKESFPLTVTSAQKNPTAFYLCASSDRDGYEQYFGPGTRLTVT.

To note about this clone: The junction differs from germline at one of its ends, possibly a read error. The V gene is TRBV19, the J gene TRBJ1-5; no reliable D call. The CDR3 loop spans 15 amino acids. Per germline, CDR1 LNHDA and CDR2 SQIVND (reference sequence). CDR3 in amino acids: CASSAHSGSSQPQHF. The CDR3 nucleotides are TGTGCCAGTAGTGCGCACAGTGGGAGCAGTCAGCCCCAGCATTTT.

This chain joins TRBV29-1 and TRBJ1-1, with D possibly TRBD1 on 5 matching bases. The length of the CDR3 is 12 residues. Germline CDR1 SQVTM, CDR2 ANQGSEA. Trimming stripped 0 bases from V and 3 bases from J, with 5 bases between. CDR3: CSVEDRDTEAFF. CDR3 DNA sequence: TGCAGCGTTGAAGACAGGGACACTGAAGCTTTCTTT.

This sequence joins TRBV5-6 and TRBJ1-2, with unresolved D. Germline assignment: CDR1 SGHDT and CDR2 YYEEEE. V lost 0 bases, J lost 0 bases, and 9 bases lay in between. This CDR3 contains 15 residues. DNA for the CDR3: TGTGCCAGCAGCTTGGAGTTAGAGGCTAACTATGGCTACACCTTC. Translated: CASSLELEANYGYTF.

This chain connects TRBV27 to TRBJ1-1; D ambiguous. Germline CDR1 reads MNHEY; CDR2 reads SMNVEV (reference sequence). The CDR3 totals 11 residues. V gave up 8 bases and J gave up 7 bases, with 11 bases separating them. CDR3 sequence: CASGERREAFF. DNA of the CDR3: TGTGCCAGCGGCGAGAGACGTGAAGCTTTCTTT.

The chain has TRBV29-1 and TRBJ1-1, with no clear D. The CDR3 is 15 amino acids. CDR1 and CDR2 (germline): SQVTM, ANQGSEA. Trimming took 2 bases from V and 3 from J, leaving 16 bases between them. CDR3 loop: CSVETAWLGDTEAFF. Here the CDR3 DNA reads TGCAGCGTTGAAACGGCATGGCTGGGCGACACTGAAGCTTTCTTT.

J is TRBJ2-1 and V is TRBV4-3, with D hard to call. Trimming stripped 0 bases from V and 4 bases from J, with 4 bases between. There are 13 residues in the CDR3. Germline lookup yields CDR1 LGHNA and CDR2 YSLEER. CDR3 amino acids: CASSQEDYNEQFF. The CDR3 bases are TGCGCCAGCAGCCAAGAGGATTACAATGAGCAGTTCTTC.

The chain uses TRBV19 and TRBJ2-3; TRBD2 agrees at 12 bases. Germline loops: CDR1 LNHDA, CDR2 SQIVND (reference sequence). The CDR3 is 13 amino acids. The CDR3, as DNA: TGTGCAGCGACTAGCGGGGGCTCAGATACGCAGTATTTT. Translated: CAATSGGSDTQYF.

In this sample, this clone turned up a few times. The chain has TRBV7-9 and TRBJ2-7; TRBD2 aligns across 7 bases. The ends lost 5 bases at V and 9 bases at J; junction bases unmatched: 10. Looked up from germline, CDR1 is SEHNR and CDR2 is FQNEAQ (reference sequence). The CDR3 extends over 13 amino acids. The CDR3: CASSSSLREGQYF. DNA for the CDR3: TGTGCCAGCAGCAGCAGCCTCAGGGAGGGGCAGTACTTC.

V usage is TRBV29-1 and J usage is TRBJ2-5, with 8 bases that match TRBD1. The J call may be in error: the DNA end matches TRBJ2-7 better. The CDR3 is 14 residues long. Per germline, CDR1 SQVTM and CDR2 ANQGSEA. This chain's CDR3 is CSVEDNGQGREQYF. The CDR3 nucleotides are TGCAGCGTTGAAGATAACGGACAGGGACGCGAGCAGTACTTC.

The chain uses TRBV29-1 and TRBJ2-7; TRBD2 agrees at 14 bases. This CDR3 has 15 amino acids. In germline, CDR1 is SQVTM, CDR2 ANQGSEA. Trimming cost V 7 bases and J 0 bases; bases outside gene matches: 5. CDR3 DNA: TGCAGCGCCGGGACTAGCGGGAGCCTCTCCTACGAGCAGTACTTC. Translation: CSAGTSGSLSYEQYF.

V usage is TRBV4-1 and J usage is TRBJ2-7; D not certain. Trimming removed 0 bases at V and 6 bases at J, with 6 bases between. The length of the CDR3 is 12 residues. In germline, CDR1 is MGHRA, CDR2 YSYEKL. For the CDR3, the DNA is TGCGCCAGCAGCCAAGATGCCAGCGAGCAGTACTTC. It codes for CASSQDASEQYF.

This clone was observed a few times. The CDR3 loop reads CASSPRRGGGTGELFF. The CDR3 DNA reads TGTGCCAGCAGTCCGAGACGAGGAGGAGGTACCGGGGAGCTGTTTTTT. The J gene is TRBJ2-2, the V gene TRBV28; D is perhaps TRBD2 (5 bases). The CDR3 covers 16 residues. Trimming stripped 5 bases from V and 5 bases from J, with 18 bases between. CDR1 is MDHEN and CDR2 is SYDVKM in the germline V gene.

The V call is TRBV7-9, the J call TRBJ2-1; D is possibly TRBD1 or TRBD2 (5 bases each). The V and J ends lost 8 bases and 7 bases respectively, with 21 bases between them. Germline V gene sequence: CDR1 SEHNR, CDR2 FQNEAQ (reference sequence). The CDR3 loop spans 15 amino acids. CDR3 loop: CASSEAQGSPNEQFF. The CDR3 DNA sequence: TGTGCCAGCTCGGAGGCCCAGGGATCCCCTAATGAGCAGTTCTTC.

This clone was detected ten times or more. This chain links TRBV2 with TRBJ2-5; no firm D call. The CDR3 runs 16 residues. V shed 2 bases and J shed 0 bases, with 13 bases lying between them. The germline V gene has CDR1 SNHLY and CDR2 FYNNEI. The DNA for the CDR3 is TGTGCCAGCAGTGAACTGGGGTTCTTAAACCAAGAGACCCAGTACTTC. It is translated as CASSELGFLNQETQYF. Full variable domain (missing parts from reference TRBV2 and TRBJ2-5): EPEVTQTPSHQVTQMGQEVILRCVPISNHLYFYWYRQILGQKVEFLVSFYNNEISEKSEIFDDQFSVERPDGSNFTLKIRSTKLEDSAMYFCASSELGFLNQETQYFGPGTRLLVL.

This chain connects TRBV5-1 to TRBJ2-3; D gene uncertain. Germline assignment: CDR1 SGHRS and CDR2 YFSETQ. V lost 0 bases, J lost 4 bases, and 12 bases lay in between. CDR3 length: 15 amino acids. The CDR3 sequence: CASSLDTSWADTQYF. The CDR3 bases are TGCGCCAGCAGCTTGGACACTTCCTGGGCAGATACGCAGTATTTT.

This chain joins TRBV5-4 and TRBJ2-3, with unresolved D. The germline V gene encodes CDR1 SGHNT and CDR2 YYREEE (reference sequence). CDR3 length: 13 amino acids. V shed 7 bases and J shed 1 base, with 10 bases lying between them. CDR3 protein: CASRAPGTDTQYF. CDR3 nucleotides: TGTGCCAGCCGGGCCCCCGGCACAGATACGCAGTATTTT.

The chain recombines TRBV9 with TRBJ2-3; D is undetermined. Germline CDR1 is SGDLS and CDR2 is YYNGEE. This CDR3 contains 14 residues. V was shortened by 0 bases and J by 3 bases, with 8 bases between the two germline ends. CDR3 DNA: TGTGCCAGCAGCGTAGCAATTGTGACAGATACGCAGTATTTT. Its protein product is CASSVAIVTDTQYF. Looking up the rest from reference TRBV9 and TRBJ2-3 gives the full variable domain: DSGVTQTPKHLITATGQRVTLRCSPRSGDLSVYWYQQSLDQGLQFLIQYYNGEERAKGNILERFSAQQFPDLHSELNLSSLELGDSALYFCASSVAIVTDTQYFGPGTRLTVL.

V gene TRBV5-4 combines with J gene TRBJ1-1; no definite D call. Germline V gives CDR1 SGHNT, CDR2 YYREEE (reference sequence). The CDR3 has 12 residues. Trimming stripped 1 base from V and 3 bases from J, with 4 bases between. DNA for the CDR3: TGTGCCAGCAGCTTGCGAGACACTGAAGCTTTCTTT. As protein: CASSLRDTEAFF.

About this clone: The same CDR3 also results from other DNA sequences found in this sample. V usage is TRBV29-1 and J usage is TRBJ2-1; a weak D match, TRBD2 (5 bases). The CDR3 extends over 16 amino acids. Germline values: CDR1 SQVTM, CDR2 ANQGSEA. V was cut by 1 base and J by 0 bases, with 13 bases left in between. For the CDR3, the DNA is TGCAGCGTTGAAGCAGGCGGGCCGAGCTCCTACAATGAGCAGTTCTTC. Translating gives CSVEAGGPSSYNEQFF.

The genes are TRBV11-2 and TRBJ2-2; the match to TRBD1 covers 10 bases. Germline assignment: CDR1 SGHAT and CDR2 FQNNGV. This CDR3 is 15 amino acids long. J was trimmed by 7 bases and V by 5 bases; bases with no gene match: 7. Here the CDR3 reads CASSARQGASGELFF. Written as DNA, the CDR3 is TGTGCCAGCAGCGCACGACAGGGGGCGAGCGGGGAGCTGTTTTTT.

The J gene is TRBJ2-5, the V gene TRBV4-3; 9 bases are shared with TRBD2. Germline lookup yields CDR1 LGHNA and CDR2 YSLEER. Trimming took 3 bases from V and 0 from J; bases not matched to a gene: 11. The CDR3 consists of 18 residues. CDR3 sequence reads: CASSHPWLQRGDQETQYF. As DNA, the CDR3 is TGCGCCAGCAGCCACCCCTGGCTGCAGCGGGGGGACCAAGAGACCCAGTACTTC.